The 19 T cell receptor beta chains reported below all come from one sample, sequenced in a study of shared clonotypes between healthy human individuals. Sequencing used immunoSEQ multiplex PCR; TCRdb keeps in-frame clones, though not all of them. The repertoire holds about 2.4 million clones, with 93% as singletons. The sample taken for sequencing was naive CD4+ T cells from PBMCs. Subset indicated: CD45RA+ positively selected. These receptors were taken from a man aged 18 to 30 in good health. Some clones in this sample may be carry-over from other donors' samples.

This clone was found a few times. The rearrangement links TRBV6-1 to TRBJ2-7; D gene unclear. Germline assignment: CDR1 MNHNS and CDR2 SASEGT. With 3 bases removed from V and 2 bases from J, the gap between germline ends came to 14 bases. The CDR3 is 15 amino acids. CDR3 sequence: CASSEFWAPTYEQYF. The CDR3, as DNA: TGTGCCAGCAGTGAGTTCTGGGCGCCAACCTACGAGCAGTACTTC.

The sample holds one count of this clone. J is TRBJ1-1 and V is TRBV10-2; possible D gene TRBD1, 6 bases. Trimming left V 6 bases short and J 2 bases short, with 13 bases between. Germline V CDR1 and CDR2: WSHSY, SAAADI. This CDR3 is built from 14 residues. CDR3 DNA: TGCGCCAGCAGCAAAAACAGGGAAAACACTGAAGCTTTCTTT. As protein: CASSKNRENTEAFF.

A single count supports this clone. The chain employs TRBV19 and TRBJ1-4; 7 bases fit TRBD1. CDR1 LNHDA and CDR2 SQIVND come from the germline V gene (reference sequence). The CDR3 is made up of 16 amino acids. Trimming took 7 bases from V and 1 from J; bases not matched to a gene: 9. CDR3 sequence (DNA): TGTGCCAGTACCAGGGACAGCTCCAGAACTAATGAAAAACTGTTTTTT. It encodes CASTRDSSRTNEKLFF.

The CDR3 spells CASSPGLAGVSEQYF. The CDR3 DNA follows: TGTGCCAGCAGCCCGGGACTAGCGGGAGTAAGTGAGCAGTACTTC. The J gene is TRBJ2-7, the V gene TRBV6-5; 14 nucleotides align to TRBD2. J gave up 7 bases and V 6 bases, and 8 bases lay outside the gene matches. CDR1 is MNHEY and CDR2 is SVGAGI in the germline V gene. CDR3 length equals 15 residues.

V gene TRBV7-9 combines with J gene TRBJ2-3, with D unresolved. Germline V gene sequence: CDR1 SEHNR, CDR2 FQNEAQ (reference sequence). V was trimmed by 2 bases and J by 13 bases, leaving 16 bases between them. The CDR3 contains 13 residues. The CDR3 reads CASSLLILANEYF. In nucleotides, the CDR3 is TGTGCCAGCAGCTTATTGATCTTGGCGAACGAGTATTTT.

The V call is TRBV5-1, the J call TRBJ1-2; 8 nucleotides line up with TRBD1. The CDR3 has 14 residues. Unmatched junction bases numbered 3, after V lost 4 bases and J lost 1 base. Germline V gene lookup returns CDR1 SGHRS and CDR2 YFSETQ. The CDR3 sequence is CASSPTGVNYGYTF. The CDR3 DNA sequence: TGCGCCAGCAGCCCGACAGGGGTTAACTATGGCTACACCTTC.

The rearrangement uses TRBV18 and TRBJ2-2; D may be TRBD2 (5 bases). The CDR3 extends over 15 amino acids. Trimming stripped 6 bases from V and 0 bases from J, with 11 bases between. Germline CDR1 and CDR2: KGHSH and LQKENI. The CDR3 reads CASSRSGSNTGELFF. The CDR3 bases are TGTGCCAGCTCTCGAAGCGGTTCGAACACCGGGGAGCTGTTTTTT. The variable domain in full, completed from reference TRBV18 and TRBJ2-2, reads NAGVMQNPRHLVRRRGQEARLRCSPMKGHSHVYWYRQLPEEGLKFMVYLQKENIIDESGMPKERFSAEFPKEGPSILRIQQVVRGDSAAYFCASSRSGSNTGELFFGEGSRLTVL.

This clone was counted a few times. V is TRBV2 and J is TRBJ2-7, with D hard to call. The CDR3 covers 14 residues. Germline V gene data show CDR1 as SNHLY and CDR2 as FYNNEI. With 5 bases removed from V and 1 base from J, the gap between germline ends came to 12 bases. The CDR3 is CASSPSTPSYEQYF. CDR3 coding DNA: TGTGCCAGCAGTCCTTCGACACCGTCCTACGAGCAGTACTTC.

This chain links TRBV9 with TRBJ1-5; 7 bases map to TRBD1. Germline V gene data show CDR1 as SGDLS and CDR2 as YYNGEE. There are 14 residues in the CDR3. The junction had 8 bases not matched to a gene; V was cut back by 2 bases and J by 9 bases. The CDR3 DNA is TGTGCCAGCAGCGTGACCGAGACAGGGAGGCCCCAGCATTTT. This sequence encodes CASSVTETGRPQHF.

The chain couples TRBV7-9 to TRBJ2-1; 7 bases are shared with TRBD2. Trimming removed 4 bases from V and 6 bases from J; junction bases left unmatched: 9. The germline gives CDR1 SEHNR, CDR2 FQNEAQ (reference sequence). The CDR3 extends over 15 amino acids. CDR3 in amino acids: CASSSVAGAGNEQFF. CDR3 DNA sequence: TGTGCCAGCAGCTCCGTGGCGGGAGCGGGCAATGAGCAGTTCTTC.

The chain combines TRBV28 with TRBJ1-2; possible D gene TRBD1, 5 bases. In germline, CDR1 is MDHEN, CDR2 SYDVKM. Trimming shortened V by 6 bases and J by 4 bases, and 12 bases separated the two germline ends. CDR3 length equals 13 residues. The CDR3 region is CASSPGDLYGYTF. The DNA of the CDR3 is TGTGCCAGCAGCCCGGGGGACCTCTATGGCTACACCTTC.

A remark on this clone: Other DNA sequences in the same sample also yield this CDR3. The chain recombines TRBV19 with TRBJ2-7, with TRBD1 as a possible D gene (6 bases). CDR3 length: 13 residues. The germline V gene has CDR1 LNHDA and CDR2 SQIVND (reference sequence). The V end was cut by 1 base, the J end by 4 bases, with 8 bases between. The CDR3 DNA sequence: TGTGCCAGTAGTATAGGGGGGCGTTACGAGCAGTACTTC. Translation: CASSIGGRYEQYF.

A word on this clone: Other nucleotide sequences from this sample produce the same CDR3. The chain uses TRBV7-3 and TRBJ2-1; 7 positions agree with TRBD2. Germline CDR1 is SGHTA and CDR2 is FQGTGA. The CDR3 extends over 13 amino acids. Trimming cost V 5 bases and J 9 bases; bases outside gene matches: 7. CDR3 sequence (DNA): TGTGCCAGCAGCCCTCCGGGGGGACGTGAGCAGTTCTTC. It is translated as CASSPPGGREQFF.

The chain uses TRBV4-1 and TRBJ1-3; possibly TRBD1 for D (6 bases). Trimming pared 4 bases from V and 0 bases from J, leaving 16 bases between. Germline assignment: CDR1 MGHRA and CDR2 YSYEKL. This CDR3 region has 17 residues. CDR3 nucleotide sequence: TGCGCCAGCAGCCGAACAGCCGGGGGCTCCTCTGGAAACACCATATATTTT. Its protein is CASSRTAGGSSGNTIYF.

The chain uses TRBV29-1 and TRBJ1-1; no clear D gene. CDR3 length: 13 amino acids. Trimming removed 4 bases from V and 0 bases from J, with 9 bases in between. Germline V gene data show CDR1 as SQVTM and CDR2 as ANQGSEA. The CDR3 loop is CSVVKNMNTEAFF. DNA for the CDR3: TGCAGCGTTGTCAAGAATATGAACACTGAAGCTTTCTTT. Drawing the rest from reference TRBV29-1 and TRBJ1-1, the complete variable domain is SAVISQKPSRDICQRGTSLTIQCQVDSQVTMMFWYRQQPGQSLTLIATANQGSEATYESGFVIDKFPISRPNLTFSTLTVSNMSPEDSSIYLCSVVKNMNTEAFFGQGTRLTVV.

This chain links TRBV10-3 with TRBJ2-7; D not resolved. There are 11 residues in the CDR3. CDR1 is ENHRY, CDR2 SYGVKD, per germline. Trimming took 1 base from V and 6 from J, leaving 4 bases between them. The CDR3 bases are TGTGCCATCAGTGAGTATCGCGAGCAGTACTTC. It codes for CAISEYREQYF.

For the CDR3, the DNA is TGTGCCATCAGTGGTAGGGGGGCGGAAGAGACCCAGTACTTC. Translated: CAISGRGAEETQYF. The chain combines TRBV10-3 with TRBJ2-5; D possibly uses TRBD1 or TRBD2 (6 bases each). V was pared by 4 bases and J by 3 bases, with 12 bases between. In germline, CDR1 is ENHRY, CDR2 SYGVKD. The CDR3 length is 14 residues.

This chain uses TRBV6-5 with TRBJ2-1, with TRBD1 identical over 8 bases. The trim removed 6 bases at V and 11 bases at J, leaving 9 bases unmatched. The CDR3 has 13 amino acids. The germline V gene encodes CDR1 MNHEY and CDR2 SVGAGI. The chain's CDR3 is CASSPEDRAKQFF. In DNA, the CDR3 is TGTGCCAGCAGCCCGGAGGACAGGGCAAAGCAGTTCTTC.

The chain employs TRBV6-1 and TRBJ2-3; TRBD1 matches at 7 bases. Germline V CDR1 and CDR2: MNHNS, SASEGT. J gave up 10 bases and V 8 bases, and 15 bases lay outside the gene matches. This CDR3 contains 14 residues. The CDR3 DNA reads as TGTGCCAGCCGCTCCGGGACAGCCTCGAGTGCGCAGTATTTT. It yields the protein CASRSGTASSAQYF.